This TCR beta chain was captured by sequencing in a study of cytomegalovirus exposure and HLA in healthy donors. Primers included in the PCR were 60 Vbeta and 13 Jbeta primers. Method: immunoSEQ multiplex PCR; TCRdb's copy keeps in-frame clones and lacks some. Altogether about 120,000 clones are present, about three quarters being singletons, with the ten largest covering roughly an eighth. This CDR3 region has 13 residues. The junction had 5 bases not matched to a gene; V was cut back by 5 bases and J by 8 bases. In germline, CDR1 is MNHEY, CDR2 SMNVEV (reference sequence). Whole-study findings and limits: Later analysis identified about 18,000 TCR beta sequences associated with HLA alleles, using a false discovery rate threshold of 0.05. The classifier reportedly diagnosed cytomegalovirus status with high specificity and sensitivity. TCR beta chain V- and J-gene trimming was linked, in a later analysis, to a missense variant in DCLRE1C. The number of N-insertions in an Asian-associated ancestry cluster was reportedly below the approximately 700-donor mean in a later analysis.

Concerning this clone itself: Its antigen is unidentified. The same CDR3 arises from other DNA sequences in this sample as well.

This receptor was obtained from a woman in her forties in good health and CMV-seropositive. The sequencing sample was made of PBMCs. This chain joins TRBV27 and TRBJ1-4; TRBD1 matches at 7 bases. The CDR3 reads CASSRQGGEKLFF. CDR3 DNA: TGTGCCAGCAGTAGACAGGGCGGGGAAAAACTGTTTTTT.